This entry is about one T cell receptor (beta chain). Its antigen is unidentified. The data were taken from a study of response to subunit inactivated influenza vaccine. Study-level points and caveats: Authors suggested that a seasonal influenza vaccination recruits few new T cells each time.

TCRdb analysed the RT-PCR reads with MiXCR anew, one entry per CDR3 protein. Of about 520,000 distinct CDR3 sequences listed, roughly 27% are singletons. CDR3 length: 14 residues. V dropped 5 bases and J dropped 6; count of bases not matched to a gene: 5. The rearrangement uses TRBV12-3 or TRBV12-4 and TRBJ2-3, with 10 bases that match TRBD1. The receptor's source is a man aged 45-65 years who received an inactivated influenza vaccine. The sequencing here drew on CD4+ T cells sorted from PBMCs, taken more than 4 days after vaccination. The CDR3 is CASSDRGLKDTQYF. The CDR3 DNA reads as TGTGCCAGCAGTGACAGGGGGCTGAAGGATACGCAGTATTTT.